Shown below are 21 T cell receptor beta chains from a single sample sequenced in a study of cytomegalovirus exposure and HLA in healthy donors. PCR employed 60 Vbeta and 13 Jbeta primers. Profiled with immunoSEQ multiplex PCR; TCRdb holds only in-frame clones, not every one. The sample gives 150,000 to 200,000 clones, just over 75% of which show up once; under 2% is in the top ten. Sequenced material: PBMCs. These receptors came from a man aged 30-40 years in good health and CMV-seronegative.

The chain's CDR3 is CASSELTGANTGELFF. The CDR3 bases are TGCGCCAGCAGTGAGTTGACGGGAGCAAACACCGGGGAGCTGTTTTTT. The genes are TRBV10-1 and TRBJ2-2; possibly TRBD2 for D (6 bases). CDR1 WNHNN and CDR2 SYGVQD come from the germline V gene (reference sequence). CDR3 length: 16 residues. Trimming took off 1 base at V and 2 bases at J, with 11 bases between the two ends.

The chain recombines TRBV14 with TRBJ1-1, with a possible D match to TRBD1 (6 bases). CDR1 SGHDN and CDR2 FVKESK come from the germline V gene. This CDR3 region has 16 residues. Trimming removed 1 base at V and 0 bases at J, with 12 bases between. DNA for the CDR3: TGTGCCAGCAGCCAAGTAACAGGGACCTTGAACACTGAAGCTTTCTTT. Translation gives CASSQVTGTLNTEAFF.

This clone was counted only a few times. The CDR3 sequence is CASSSGLAGLFSYEQYF. CDR3 nucleotide sequence: TGTGCCAGCAGTTCCGGACTAGCGGGCCTCTTCTCCTACGAGCAGTACTTC. V and J are TRBV27 and TRBJ2-5, with TRBD2 identical over 11 bases. The assigned J gene may be wrong: the sequence end matches TRBJ2-7 better. Germline V gene lookup returns CDR1 MNHEY and CDR2 SMNVEV (reference sequence). The CDR3 totals 17 residues.

The chain has TRBV28 and TRBJ1-6; TRBD1 matches at 7 bases. The CDR3 totals 16 residues. The V and J ends lost 3 bases and 6 bases, in that order; junction bases with no gene match: 8. The germline V gene encodes CDR1 MDHEN and CDR2 SYDVKM. The CDR3 here is CASSFSGQAGNSPLHF. For the CDR3, the DNA is TGTGCCAGCAGTTTCTCCGGACAGGCGGGTAATTCACCCCTCCACTTT. Using reference TRBV28 and TRBJ1-6 for the parts outside the CDR3, the full variable domain is DVKVTQSSRYLVKRTGEKVFLECVQDMDHENMFWYRQDPGLGLRLIYFSYDVKMKEKGDIPEGYSVSREKKERFSLILESASTNQTSMYLCASSFSGQAGNSPLHFGNGTRLTVT.

This clone occurred once. The chain employs TRBV5-1 and TRBJ2-1; 11 positions agree with TRBD1. CDR1 is SGHRS, CDR2 YFSETQ, per germline. The CDR3 sequence is 14 residues long. Trimming removed 7 bases from V and 7 bases from J; junction bases left unmatched: 7. The CDR3 DNA reads TGCGCCAGCGGAGGAGGACAGGGGGCAAATGAGCAGTTCTTC. Its translation is CASGGGQGANEQFF.

This rearrangement joins TRBV5-1 to TRBJ2-1; 7 nucleotides agree with TRBD2. Germline-derived CDR1 and CDR2 are SGHRS and YFSETQ. V lost 3 bases and J lost 6; bases outside the gene matches: 6. The CDR3 totals 14 residues. The CDR3 loop is CASSWKLAANEQFF. CDR3 in DNA: TGCGCCAGCAGCTGGAAGCTAGCGGCCAATGAGCAGTTCTTC.

V usage is TRBV27 and J usage is TRBJ1-2; 8 bases align to TRBD1. Germline loops: CDR1 MNHEY, CDR2 SMNVEV (reference sequence). This CDR3 has 14 amino acids. Unmatched junction bases numbered 7, after V lost 6 bases and J lost 4 bases. For the CDR3, the DNA is TGTGCCAGCAGCAACAGGGGGATGGGCTATGGCTACACCTTC. Protein: CASSNRGMGYGYTF.

The rearrangement joins TRBV28 to TRBJ2-5; D remains ambiguous. V lost 2 bases and J lost 4, with 11 bases in between. The CDR3 loop spans 14 amino acids. In germline, CDR1 is MDHEN, CDR2 SYDVKM. In DNA form, the CDR3 reads TGTGCCAGCAGTTTAGTACGGGTTGGAGAGACCCAGTACTTC. It yields the protein CASSLVRVGETQYF.

The chain carries TRBV6-1 and TRBJ2-1; D may be TRBD1 (5 bases). This CDR3 spans 14 amino acids. V lost 3 bases and J lost 1, with 7 bases in between. CDR1 is MNHNS and CDR2 is SASEGT in the germline V gene. For the CDR3, the DNA is TGTGCCAGCAGTGACAGGGTGTCCTACAATGAGCAGTTCTTC. This translates into CASSDRVSYNEQFF.

The genes are TRBV19 and TRBJ1-1; a weak D match, TRBD1 (6 bases). Germline lookup yields CDR1 LNHDA and CDR2 SQIVND (reference sequence). The V and J ends lost 6 bases and 3 bases respectively, with 11 bases between them. The CDR3 is 13 residues long. CDR3 loop: CASSMTGDTEAFF. Written as DNA, the CDR3 is TGTGCCAGTAGCATGACAGGAGACACTGAAGCTTTCTTT.

This clone showed up just once. The chain joins TRBV5-1 to TRBJ2-7, with D perhaps TRBD2 (5 bases). In germline, CDR1 is SGHRS, CDR2 YFSETQ. V lost 4 bases and J lost 7, with 21 bases in between. The CDR3 runs 15 residues. CDR3 nucleotides: TGCGCCAGCAGCCCCCCGGACTCGCTACTCGGGGAGCAGTACTTC. It is translated as CASSPPDSLLGEQYF.

This chain uses TRBV6-4 with TRBJ2-2; TRBD2 aligns across 10 bases. CDR3 size: 15 residues. Germline CDR1 reads MRHNA; CDR2 reads SNTAGT. The junction had 4 bases not matched to a gene; V was cut back by 6 bases and J by 3 bases. The CDR3 bases are TGTGCCAGCAGCCCGACTAGCGGGCACACCGGGGAGCTGTTTTTT. Translated, it gives CASSPTSGHTGELFF.

The gene calls are TRBV6-5 and TRBJ2-1; D might be TRBD2 (6 bases). The CDR3 is made up of 13 amino acids. Trimming took 6 bases from V and 3 from J, leaving 9 bases between them. Germline V gives CDR1 MNHEY, CDR2 SVGAGI. The CDR3 is CASRGGIYNEQFF. CDR3 sequence (DNA): TGTGCCAGCAGGGGCGGGATCTACAATGAGCAGTTCTTC.

The DNA for the CDR3 is TGTGCCAGCAGCAGAAACAGGGTGGGGGATGAGCAGTTCTTC. Translated, it gives CASSRNRVGDEQFF. The chain employs TRBV11-2 and TRBJ2-1, with a weak D call TRBD1 (6 bases). With 5 bases removed from V and 8 bases from J, the gap between germline ends came to 16 bases. CDR1 and CDR2 (germline): SGHAT, FQNNGV. The CDR3 totals 14 residues.

The rearrangement joins TRBV2 to TRBJ1-2; 8 positions agree with TRBD1. Germline V gene data show CDR1 as SNHLY and CDR2 as FYNNEI. The CDR3 has 12 residues. J was trimmed by 6 bases and V by 8 bases; bases with no gene match: 5. The CDR3 DNA reads as TGTGCCAGCCTAAGGACAGGGCATGGCTACACCTTC. Residues: CASLRTGHGYTF.

This clone was counted only a few times. One end of the junction does not line up with germline, which may come from a read error. This chain links TRBV25-1 with TRBJ2-1; D might be TRBD2 (5 bases). The CDR3 spans 12 residues. The germline gives CDR1 MGHDK, CDR2 SYGVNS. CDR3 amino acids: CASSQEPWEQFF. CDR3 coding DNA: TGTGCCAGCAGTCAAGAGCCGTGGGAGCAATTCTTC.

The chain uses TRBV6-1 and TRBJ2-1; 7 positions agree with TRBD2. The CDR3 totals 13 residues. Trimming cost V 6 bases and J 10 bases; bases outside gene matches: 9. Per germline, CDR1 MNHNS and CDR2 SASEGT. CDR3 in amino acids: CASRITSVGEQFF. CDR3 in DNA: TGTGCCAGCAGGATAACTAGCGTCGGCGAGCAGTTCTTC.

J is TRBJ2-1 and V is TRBV5-1; D is unresolved. The CDR3 contains 14 residues. Trimming shortened V by 1 base and J by 2 bases, and 7 bases separated the two germline ends. The germline CDR1 and CDR2 sequences are SGHRS and YFSETQ. The CDR3 spells CASSLRLAYNEQFF. The CDR3, as DNA: TGCGCCAGCAGCTTGAGGCTAGCCTACAATGAGCAGTTCTTC. Drawing the rest from reference TRBV5-1 and TRBJ2-1, the complete variable domain is KAGVTQTPRYLIKTRGQQVTLSCSPISGHRSVSWYQQTPGQGLQFLFEYFSETQRNKGNFPGRFSGRQFSNSRSEMNVSTLELGDSALYLCASSLRLAYNEQFFGPGTRLTVL.

The rearrangement uses TRBV19 and TRBJ2-1; 8 bases agree with TRBD2. CDR3 length: 12 residues. CDR1 is LNHDA, CDR2 SQIVND, per germline (reference sequence). V lost 4 bases to trimming and J lost 16 bases; unmatched junction nucleotides: 9. CDR3 residues: CASSKREGPLFF. The CDR3 coding sequence is TGTGCCAGTAGTAAACGGGAGGGCCCTTTATTCTTC.

This clone was seen at least ten times. Other DNA sequences in this specimen translate into the identical CDR3. V is TRBV27 and J is TRBJ1-3; D unresolved. V was cut by 3 bases and J by 4 bases, with 10 bases left in between. Germline V gives CDR1 MNHEY, CDR2 SMNVEV (reference sequence). The length of the CDR3 is 14 residues. The chain's CDR3 is CASSFSGNGNTIYF. CDR3 nucleotide sequence: TGTGCCAGCAGTTTTTCGGGGAACGGAAACACCATATATTTT.

V gene TRBV10-3 combines with J gene TRBJ2-1; no reliable D call. Germline-derived CDR1 and CDR2 are ENHRY and SYGVKD. Trimming shortened V by 5 bases and J by 7 bases, and 9 bases separated the two germline ends. CDR3 size: 12 residues. For the CDR3, the DNA is TGTGCCATCAGTTTCCTCCCGAATGAGCAGTTCTTC. The encoded protein is CAISFLPNEQFF.